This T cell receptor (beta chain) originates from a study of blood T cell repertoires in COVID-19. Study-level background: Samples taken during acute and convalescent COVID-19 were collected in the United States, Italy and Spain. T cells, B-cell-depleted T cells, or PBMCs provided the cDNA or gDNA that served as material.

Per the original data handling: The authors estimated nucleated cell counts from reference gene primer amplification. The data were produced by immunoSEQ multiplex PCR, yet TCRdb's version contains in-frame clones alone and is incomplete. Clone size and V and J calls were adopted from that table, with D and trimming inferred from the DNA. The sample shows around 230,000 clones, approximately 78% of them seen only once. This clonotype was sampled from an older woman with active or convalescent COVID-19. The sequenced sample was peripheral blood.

In nucleotides, the CDR3 is TGTGCCAGCAGCCCGGGACAGTTGCTTAGCACAGATACGCAGTATTTT. It codes for CASSPGQLLSTDTQYF. V and J are TRBV5-8 and TRBJ2-3; the match to TRBD1 covers 7 bases. Germline loops: CDR1 SGHTS, CDR2 YDEGEE. Losses at the gene ends were 4 bases for V and 0 bases for J; bases not matched to a gene: 8. This CDR3 comprises 16 residues.